This entry is about one TCR beta chain. Trimming took off 8 bases at V and 2 bases at J, with 18 bases between the two ends. The CDR3 is made up of 15 amino acids. CDR1 and CDR2 (germline): MDHEN, SYDVKM. Sample-barcoded 5' priming and a J-beta primer mix drove a second PCR of 7 to 11 cycles. TCRdb analysed the 5' RACE reads with MiXCR anew, one entry per CDR3 protein. The table has about 1,600,000 distinct CDR3 sequences, 42% seen once. This record belongs to a study of blood T cells in healthy people across ages. The chain uses TRBV28 and TRBJ2-5, with a weak D call TRBD2 (6 bases). This receptor was obtained from a woman under 30 in good health. Sequences were obtained from blood. CDR3 region: CASADGGAGQETQYF. The CDR3 DNA sequence: TGTGCCAGCGCCGACGGTGGCGCGGGGCAAGAGACCCAGTACTTC.